This TCR beta chain was sequenced in a study of blood T cells in healthy people across ages. Primers used in a second PCR of roughly 6 to 12 cycles were a sample-barcoded 5' primer and a J-beta primer mix. From the 5' RACE reads, TCRdb called clonotypes with MiXCR, one entry per CDR3 protein. The sample lists about 830,000 distinct CDR3 sequences; about three fifths were seen once. Trimming at V came to 4 bases and at J to 0 bases, leaving 8 bases not matched to a gene. The CDR3 is 16 amino acids. Germline CDR1 reads LGHNA; CDR2 reads YSLEER. The chain uses TRBV4-3 and TRBJ2-7; TRBD2 matches at 8 bases. This sequence originates from a man younger than 45 in good health. The sequencing input was blood. CDR3 nucleotides: TGCGCCAGCAGCCCGGTTCCCGGGACTAGCTCCTACGAGCAGTACTTC. This codes for CASSPVPGTSSYEQYF.